This T cell receptor beta chain appears in the sequencing data of a study of blood T cell repertoires in COVID-19. Study-level background: The samples span acute and convalescent COVID-19 from the United States, Italy and Spain. The cDNA or gDNA used as material had been derived from T cells, B-cell-depleted T cells, or PBMCs.

Data came from immunoSEQ multiplex PCR; TCRdb stores just in-frame clones and leaves some out. The profile shows roughly 230,000 clones, roughly 83% of them singletons. Material: peripheral blood. The receptor's source is a woman aged 45-60 years with acute or convalescent COVID-19.

The CDR3 DNA reads TGTGCCAGCAGCTTTAAGAGTCCGAGCTCTGGAAACACCATATATTTT. Amino acids: CASSFKSPSSGNTIYF. The rearrangement joins TRBV5-4 to TRBJ1-3; no clear D. The germline V and J ends were trimmed by 2 bases and 0 bases, with 12 bases remaining between them. The germline gives CDR1 SGHNT, CDR2 YYREEE (reference sequence). The CDR3 is made up of 16 amino acids.